These 29 T cell receptor beta chains were all obtained from the same sample, sequenced in a study of immune evolution from preneoplasia to lung adenocarcinoma. Generated by immunoSEQ multiplex PCR, the TCRdb table keeps only in-frame clones and is missing some. In the table there are several thousand clones, around 85% of which are singletons. The sample taken for sequencing was FFPE adjacent normal lung tissue. These receptors came from a person aged 70 to 85 with lung adenocarcinoma.

The chain carries TRBV19 and TRBJ2-7; TRBD1 aligns across 7 bases. With V trimmed by 4 bases and J by 0 bases, 3 bases remained unmatched. Germline values: CDR1 LNHDA, CDR2 SQIVND (reference sequence). This CDR3 is built from 14 residues. CDR3 region: CASSRDSRSYEQYF. The CDR3 bases are TGTGCCAGTAGTAGGGACAGTCGCTCCTACGAGCAGTACTTC. The full variable domain, with the rest looked up from reference TRBV19 and TRBJ2-7, is DGGITQSPKYLFRKEGQNVTLSCEQNLNHDAMYWYRQDPGQGLRLIYYSQIVNDFQKGDIAEGYSVSREKKESFPLTVTSAQKNPTAFYLCASSRDSRSYEQYFGPGTRLTVT.

Only a few counts were recorded for this clone. This rearrangement joins TRBV10-3 to TRBJ1-2; 7 bases match TRBD1. V trimming: 11 bases; J trimming: 4 bases; junction bases outside the gene matches: 7. Germline lookup yields CDR1 ENHRY and CDR2 SYGVKD. There are 12 residues in the CDR3. The CDR3 reads CASRGVVYGYTF. CDR3 DNA: TGTGCCTCCAGGGGGGTAGTCTATGGCTACACCTTC.

This sequence joins TRBV13 and TRBJ1-5; a weak D match, TRBD1 (5 bases). Germline V gene data show CDR1 as PRHDT and CDR2 as FYEKMQ (reference sequence). V lost 6 bases to trimming and J lost 4 bases, with 7 bases between them. The CDR3 runs 12 residues. The CDR3 loop reads CASSEGNQPQHF. The DNA of the CDR3 is TGTGCCAGCAGTGAGGGGAATCAGCCCCAGCATTTT.

This chain joins TRBV9 and TRBJ1-4, with TRBD1 as a possible D gene (5 bases). The ends were cut back, 4 bases at V and 0 bases at J, with 10 bases in the middle. Germline V lookup: CDR1 SGDLS, CDR2 YYNGEE. The CDR3 spans 15 residues. DNA of the CDR3: TGTGCCAGCAGCTGGGGGGGAGCAACTAATGAAAAACTGTTTTTT. Its protein is CASSWGGATNEKLFF.

The CDR3 DNA sequence: TGTGCCAGCAGCTCCTCCGGTGGGACCCAGTACTTC. It codes for CASSSSGGTQYF. The chain is built from TRBV7-3 and TRBJ2-5; D call uncertain. Trimming removed 4 bases from V and 7 bases from J, with 10 bases in between. CDR3 size: 12 residues. CDR1 and CDR2 from the germline V gene are SGHTA and FQGTGA.

V gene TRBV7-6 combines with J gene TRBJ2-1, with 9 bases lining up with TRBD1. V was clipped by 1 base and J by 9 bases; unmatched bases: 7. The CDR3 has 15 amino acids. Looked up from germline, CDR1 is SGHVS and CDR2 is FNYEAQ. The CDR3 loop is CASSLVAQGASEQFF. In DNA, the CDR3 is TGTGCCAGCAGCTTAGTCGCACAGGGGGCTAGTGAGCAGTTCTTC. Together with reference TRBV7-6 and TRBJ2-1, the CDR3 gives the full variable domain: GAGVSQSPRYKVTKRGQDVALRCDPISGHVSLYWYRQALGQGPEFLTYFNYEAQQDKSGLPNDRFSAERPEGSISTLTIQRTEQRDSAMYRCASSLVAQGASEQFFGPGTRLTVL.

The chain carries TRBV5-1 and TRBJ2-1; D is ambiguous. The CDR3 is 15 residues long. The germline V gene has CDR1 SGHRS and CDR2 YFSETQ. The ends were cut back, 0 bases at V and 3 bases at J, with 10 bases in the middle. The DNA for the CDR3 is TGCGCCAGCAGCTTGGGACGGTTAGACTACAATGAGCAGTTCTTC. Its translation is CASSLGRLDYNEQFF.

The rearrangement joins TRBV12-5 to TRBJ2-2; D uncertain. Germline V gives CDR1 LGHNT, CDR2 FRNRAP. This CDR3 is 15 amino acids long. Trimming cost V 2 bases and J 8 bases, with 15 bases left between them. CDR3 nucleotides: TGTGCTAGTGGTTTGCCCGACAAGCCCGCAGGGGAGCTGTTTTTT. Residues: CASGLPDKPAGELFF.

The chain recombines TRBV7-9 with TRBJ1-2, with a possible D match to TRBD1 (6 bases). The CDR3 spans 13 residues. Trimming removed 2 bases from V and 2 bases from J, with 6 bases in between. Per the germline V gene, CDR1 is SEHNR and CDR2 is FQNEAQ (reference sequence). The CDR3 region is CASSLQGNYGYTF. Here the CDR3 DNA reads TGTGCCAGCAGCTTACAGGGGAACTATGGCTACACCTTC.

The V call is TRBV28, the J call TRBJ2-7; 8 nucleotides line up with TRBD1. V gave up 2 bases and J gave up 5 bases; unmatched junction bases: 2. The CDR3 sequence is 13 residues long. Germline CDR1 MDHEN, CDR2 SYDVKM. In nucleotides, the CDR3 is TGTGCCAGCAGTTTAAACAGGGGGAACGAGCAGTACTTC. Encoded protein: CASSLNRGNEQYF.

This rearrangement joins TRBV7-8 to TRBJ1-5; 7 bases map to TRBD1. The CDR3 extends over 20 amino acids. V lost 4 bases and J lost 1; bases outside the gene matches: 19. CDR1 and CDR2 from the germline V gene are SGHVS and FQNEAQ. The CDR3 reads CASSSSILRQGFSSNQPQHF. Here the CDR3 DNA reads TGTGCCAGCAGCTCATCCATTTTGAGACAGGGATTTTCGAGCAATCAGCCCCAGCATTTT.

The gene calls are TRBV5-1 and TRBJ1-2; possible D gene TRBD1, 6 bases. Per germline, CDR1 SGHRS and CDR2 YFSETQ. With 4 bases removed from V and 4 bases from J, the gap between germline ends came to 14 bases. The CDR3 contains 14 residues. CDR3 coding DNA: TGCGCCAGCAGCAACAGGGTGGAGGGCTATGGCTACACCTTC. It translates to CASSNRVEGYGYTF.

J is TRBJ1-4 and V is TRBV7-6, with a tentative D call TRBD1 (6 bases). Germline lookup yields CDR1 SGHVS and CDR2 FNYEAQ. Trimming pared 6 bases from V and 5 bases from J, leaving 22 bases between. This CDR3 has 17 residues. CDR3 DNA sequence: TGTGCCAGCAGTCCATCCCCCCCAGGGGCCGGGAATGAAAAACTGTTTTTT. This translates into CASSPSPPGAGNEKLFF.

This clone is a singleton in its sample. The chain is built from TRBV27 and TRBJ2-7, with 12 bases fitting TRBD2. The CDR3 runs 16 residues. J was trimmed by 2 bases and V by 5 bases; bases with no gene match: 7. Germline V lookup: CDR1 MNHEY, CDR2 SMNVEV (reference sequence). The CDR3 region has the DNA TGTGCCAGCAGTAAGTCTAGCGGGAGGGCCCCCTACGAGCAGTACTTC. Translating gives CASSKSSGRAPYEQYF.

The V gene is TRBV7-8, the J gene TRBJ2-5; 7 bases agree with TRBD1. V lost 5 bases to trimming and J lost 5 bases; unmatched junction nucleotides: 14. CDR1 is SGHVS, CDR2 FQNEAQ, per germline. CDR3 size: 16 residues. DNA for the CDR3: TGTGCCAGCAGCAGCTCACAGGGGACACGAACGGAGACCCAGTACTTC. Translated, it gives CASSSSQGTRTETQYF.

The chain uses TRBV6-6 and TRBJ2-5, with TRBD1 identical over 10 bases. Germline loops: CDR1 MNHNY, CDR2 SVGAGI (reference sequence). The CDR3 has 16 residues. With V trimmed by 3 bases and J by 3 bases, 7 bases remained unmatched. CDR3: CASSYPAGTGEETQYF. Written as DNA, the CDR3 is TGTGCCAGCAGTTATCCCGCCGGGACAGGGGAAGAGACCCAGTACTTC.

This clone came up once. The genes are TRBV11-2 and TRBJ1-3; D is unclear. Germline V gene data show CDR1 as SGHAT and CDR2 as FQNNGV. V was clipped by 3 bases and J by 4 bases, with 4 bases between them. The CDR3 is 12 residues long. Here the CDR3 DNA reads TGTGCCAGCAGCTTCACGGGAAACACCATATATTTT. It encodes CASSFTGNTIYF.

The gene calls are TRBV6-5 and TRBJ2-7, with D unresolved. Between the trimmed V and J ends, which lost 0 bases and 6 bases, there was a span of 9 bases. The CDR3 totals 13 residues. Germline V gene lookup returns CDR1 MNHEY and CDR2 SVGAGI. The CDR3, as DNA: TGTGCCAGCAGTTACTCGGTGCCAGGCGAGCAGTACTTC. Its protein product is CASSYSVPGEQYF.

The chain combines TRBV10-3 with TRBJ2-1; tentative D call: TRBD2 (5 bases). There are 15 residues in the CDR3. The V gene's germline CDR1 is ENHRY and CDR2 SYGVKD. Here the CDR3 reads CAISGGEGSYNEQFF. Written as DNA, the CDR3 is TGTGCGATTTCAGGAGGCGAGGGCTCCTACAATGAGCAGTTCTTC.

This clone was counted once. This chain links TRBV7-3 with TRBJ2-5, with D perhaps matching TRBD1 (6 bases). The V end was cut by 6 bases, the J end by 4 bases, with 15 bases between. Germline CDR1 is SGHTA and CDR2 is FQGTGA. This CDR3 spans 14 amino acids. The CDR3 sequence is CASSLQGNAETQYF. DNA of the CDR3: TGTGCCAGCAGTTTACAGGGAAATGCAGAGACCCAGTACTTC.

The sample holds a few counts of this clone. The J gene is TRBJ2-1, the V gene TRBV5-1; D possibly corresponds to TRBD1 (5 bases). The CDR3 runs 17 residues. Trimming shortened V by 5 bases and J by 2 bases, and 20 bases separated the two germline ends. The germline V gene encodes CDR1 SGHRS and CDR2 YFSETQ. For the CDR3, the DNA is TGCGCCAGCAGACAAGGGGCATCAATAACTACCTACAATGAGCAGTTCTTC. Protein product: CASRQGASITTYNEQFF.

The V call is TRBV30, the J call TRBJ2-7; 13 bases line up with TRBD2. This CDR3 comprises 14 residues. Germline V gene data show CDR1 as GTSNPN and CDR2 as SVGIG (reference sequence). V was clipped by 2 bases and J by 7 bases; unmatched bases: 5. The DNA for the CDR3 is TGTGCCTGGAGTTGGACTAGCGGGAGTGAGGAGCAGTACTTC. It is translated as CAWSWTSGSEEQYF.

The rearrangement uses TRBV5-4 and TRBJ2-7; D perhaps matches TRBD1 (6 bases). This CDR3 has 16 amino acids. The V gene lost 0 bases and the J gene lost 4 bases, with 17 bases spanning the gap. The V gene's germline CDR1 is SGHNT and CDR2 YYREEE (reference sequence). In DNA, the CDR3 is TGTGCCAGCAGCTTGGCTCAGGTGACAGGAACTTACGAGCAGTACTTC. Translation gives CASSLAQVTGTYEQYF.

This chain connects TRBV15 to TRBJ2-7; 8 bases align to TRBD1. Germline loops: CDR1 LNHNV, CDR2 YYDKDF (reference sequence). V shed 3 bases, J shed 0 bases, and the junction held 7 bases outside the gene matches. CDR3 length: 16 residues. CDR3 coding DNA: TGTGCCACCAGCAGTCTTGGACAGGGACTCTCCTACGAGCAGTACTTC. This gives the protein CATSSLGQGLSYEQYF. The whole variable domain, remainder taken from reference TRBV15 and TRBJ2-7, is DAMVIQNPRYQVTQFGKPVTLSCSQTLNHNVMYWYQQKSSQAPKLLFHYYDKDFNNEADTPDNFQSRRPNTSFCFLDIRSPGLGDTAMYLCATSSLGQGLSYEQYFGPGTRLTVT.

J is TRBJ1-4 and V is TRBV7-9; 8 bases match TRBD1. The V gene's germline CDR1 is SEHNR and CDR2 FQNEAQ (reference sequence). The CDR3 has 14 residues. The V segment lost 3 bases and the J segment 7 bases; nucleotides outside the gene matches: 4. CDR3 sequence (DNA): TGTGCCAGCAGCTTGGGACAGGATTTTGAAAAACTGTTTTTT. It encodes CASSLGQDFEKLFF.

This clone was counted only a few times. One end of the junction fails to match germline, which may point to a read error. This chain uses TRBV7-7 with TRBJ2-5; TRBD2 matches 12 bases. Looked up from germline, CDR1 is SSHAT and CDR2 is FNYEAQ (reference sequence). The CDR3 contains 16 residues. The CDR3 protein is CASSLAPGLAGETQYF. The CDR3 DNA reads as TGTGCTAGCAGCTTAGCGCCGGGACTAGCGGGAGAGACCCAGTACTTC.

The chain employs TRBV6-5 and TRBJ1-2, with D unresolved. Germline V gene lookup returns CDR1 MNHEY and CDR2 SVGAGI. V was trimmed by 2 bases and J by 8 bases, leaving 12 bases between them. This CDR3 contains 13 residues. In nucleotides, the CDR3 is TGTGCCAGCAGTTACGACGCCCGTTACGGCTACACCTTC. Translating gives CASSYDARYGYTF.

The chain uses TRBV30 and TRBJ2-7; no reliable D call. CDR3 length: 13 residues. Germline values: CDR1 GTSNPN, CDR2 SVGIG (reference sequence). V was pared by 0 bases and J by 4 bases, with 10 bases between. The chain's CDR3 is CAWSVISSYEQYF. As DNA, the CDR3 is TGTGCCTGGAGTGTAATTAGCAGTTACGAGCAGTACTTC.

The CDR3 spells CASSRLGADNEQFF. The CDR3 region has the DNA TGCGCCAGCAGCCGTCTGGGGGCCGACAATGAGCAGTTCTTC. This chain links TRBV4-1 with TRBJ2-1; D is perhaps TRBD1 (6 bases). Germline loops: CDR1 MGHRA, CDR2 YSYEKL. The V end was cut by 4 bases, the J end by 5 bases, with 12 bases between. The CDR3 has 14 amino acids.